This passage covers 5 T cell receptor beta chains from one sample sequenced in a study of blood T cell repertoires in COVID-19. Sequenced by immunoSEQ multiplex PCR; TCRdb stores in-frame clones only, minus some. Counted here are about 120,000 clones, around 80% occurring once; the ten biggest clones make up approximately 5.8%. The sequenced sample consisted of peripheral blood. These receptors were obtained from an elderly man with active or convalescent COVID-19.

The genes are TRBV5-4 and TRBJ2-5, with 13 bases matching TRBD2. Germline V lookup: CDR1 SGHNT, CDR2 YYREEE (reference sequence). The V gene end was trimmed by 4 bases and the J gene end by 1 base; junction bases not matched to a gene: 7. The CDR3 length is 17 residues. The CDR3 DNA reads as TGTGCCAGCAGCCTCAGACTAGCGGGGGGCCGCCAAGAGACCCAGTACTTC. Its translation is CASSLRLAGGRQETQYF.

This rearrangement joins TRBV6-5 to TRBJ2-7; 9 bases are a match to TRBD2. The trim removed 0 bases at V and 3 bases at J, leaving 6 bases unmatched. The CDR3 has 16 amino acids. Germline V gene data show CDR1 as MNHEY and CDR2 as SVGAGI. CDR3 nucleotides: TGTGCCAGCAGTTACTCACGGCTAGCGGGGCACTACGAGCAGTACTTC. It is translated as CASSYSRLAGHYEQYF.

The V gene is TRBV6-1, the J gene TRBJ2-5; TRBD1 agrees at 7 bases. The CDR3 is 14 amino acids. J lost 1 base, V lost 5 bases, and 4 bases had no gene match. Germline CDR1 MNHNS, CDR2 SASEGT. CDR3 sequence: CASSYEGAQETQYF. The CDR3 nucleotides are TGTGCCAGCAGTTATGAGGGGGCCCAAGAGACCCAGTACTTC.

The rearrangement uses TRBV30 and TRBJ2-7; 12 bases are shared with TRBD1. V lost 3 bases and J lost 7; bases outside the gene matches: 4. The CDR3 has 13 residues. CDR1 is GTSNPN and CDR2 is SVGIG in the germline V gene (reference sequence). The CDR3 DNA reads TGTGCCTGGAGGGGACAGGGGGCCGTTGAGCAGTACTTC. Translating it yields CAWRGQGAVEQYF.

The V gene is TRBV20-1, the J gene TRBJ1-2, with D unclear. CDR1 is DFQATT, CDR2 SNEGSKA, per germline (reference sequence). This CDR3 spans 10 amino acids. The CDR3 reads CRTGGYGYTF. The CDR3 region has the DNA TGCAGGACGGGAGGCTATGGCTACACCTTC.